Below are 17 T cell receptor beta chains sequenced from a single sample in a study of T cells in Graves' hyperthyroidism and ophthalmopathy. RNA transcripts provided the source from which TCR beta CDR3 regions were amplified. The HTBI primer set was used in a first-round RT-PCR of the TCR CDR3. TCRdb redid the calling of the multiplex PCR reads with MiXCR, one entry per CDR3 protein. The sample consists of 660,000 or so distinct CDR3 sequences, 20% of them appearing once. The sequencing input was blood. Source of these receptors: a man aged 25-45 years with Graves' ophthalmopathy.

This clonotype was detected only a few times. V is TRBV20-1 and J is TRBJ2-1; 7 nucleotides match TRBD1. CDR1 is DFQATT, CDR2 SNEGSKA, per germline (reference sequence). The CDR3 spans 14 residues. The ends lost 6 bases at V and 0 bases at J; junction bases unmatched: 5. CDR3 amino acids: CSARPGGSYNEQFF. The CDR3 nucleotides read TGCAGTGCGCGGCCAGGGGGCTCCTACAATGAGCAGTTCTTC.

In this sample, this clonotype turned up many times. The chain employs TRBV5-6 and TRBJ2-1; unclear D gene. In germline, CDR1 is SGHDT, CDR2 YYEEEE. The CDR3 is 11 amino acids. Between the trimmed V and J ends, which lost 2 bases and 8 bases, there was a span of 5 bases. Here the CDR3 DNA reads TGTGCCAGCAGCTTCCGGGATGAGCAGTTCTTC. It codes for CASSFRDEQFF.

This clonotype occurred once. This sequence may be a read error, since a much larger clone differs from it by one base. The CDR3: CTSWTGTSAYEQYF. The CDR3 nucleotides read TGTACCAGCTGGACCGGGACATCCGCCTACGAGCAGTACTTC. V is TRBV28 and J is TRBJ2-7; D is perhaps TRBD1 (6 bases). The CDR3 has 14 residues. Germline values: CDR1 MDHEN, CDR2 SYDVKM. The entire variable domain, with the rest obtained from reference TRBV28 and TRBJ2-7, is as follows: DVKVTQSSRYLVKRTGEKVFLECVQDMDHENMFWYRQDPGLGLRLIYFSYDVKMKEKGDIPEGYSVSREKKERFSLILESASTNQTSMYLCTSWTGTSAYEQYFGPGTRLTVT.

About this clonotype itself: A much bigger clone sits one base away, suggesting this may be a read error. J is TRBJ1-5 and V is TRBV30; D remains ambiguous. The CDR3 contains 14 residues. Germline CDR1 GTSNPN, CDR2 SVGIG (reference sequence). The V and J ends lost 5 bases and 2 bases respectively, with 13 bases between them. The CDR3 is CAWGGEFGNQPQHF. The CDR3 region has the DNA TGTGCCTGGGGTGGGGAGTTCGGCAATCAGCCCCAGCATTTT.

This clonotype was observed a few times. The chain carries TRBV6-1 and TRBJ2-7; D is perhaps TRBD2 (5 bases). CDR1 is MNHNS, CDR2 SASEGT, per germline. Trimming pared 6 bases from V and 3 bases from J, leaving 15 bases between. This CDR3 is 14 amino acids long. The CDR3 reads CASSPAGVHYEQYF. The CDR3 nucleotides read TGTGCCAGCAGCCCCGCCGGGGTGCACTACGAGCAGTACTTC.

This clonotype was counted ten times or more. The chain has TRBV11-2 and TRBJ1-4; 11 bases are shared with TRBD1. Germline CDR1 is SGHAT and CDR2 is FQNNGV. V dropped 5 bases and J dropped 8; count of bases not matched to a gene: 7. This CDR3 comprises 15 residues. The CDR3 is CASSLRTGGVEKLFF. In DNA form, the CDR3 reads TGTGCCAGCAGCCTTCGGACAGGGGGCGTAGAAAAACTGTTTTTT.

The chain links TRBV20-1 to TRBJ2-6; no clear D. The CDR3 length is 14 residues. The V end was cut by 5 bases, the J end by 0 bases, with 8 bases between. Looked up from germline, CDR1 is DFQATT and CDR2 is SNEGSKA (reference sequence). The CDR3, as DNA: TGCAGTGCTCCAGAGCCCTCTGGGGCCAACGTCCTGACTTTC. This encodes CSAPEPSGANVLTF.

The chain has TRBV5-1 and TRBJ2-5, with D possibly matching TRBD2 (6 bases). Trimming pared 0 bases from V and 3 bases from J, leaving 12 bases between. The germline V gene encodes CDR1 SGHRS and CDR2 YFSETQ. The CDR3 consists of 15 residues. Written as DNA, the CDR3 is TGCGCCAGCAGCTTGGGCCCTCGCGGGGAAGAGACCCAGTACTTC. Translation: CASSLGPRGEETQYF.

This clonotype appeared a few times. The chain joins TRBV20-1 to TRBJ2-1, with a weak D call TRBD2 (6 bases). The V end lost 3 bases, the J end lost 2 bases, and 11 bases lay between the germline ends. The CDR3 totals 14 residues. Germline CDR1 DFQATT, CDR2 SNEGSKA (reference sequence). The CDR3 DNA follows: TGCAGTGCTAGGTGGCGGGGTCCCTACAATGAGCAGTTCTTC. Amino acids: CSARWRGPYNEQFF.

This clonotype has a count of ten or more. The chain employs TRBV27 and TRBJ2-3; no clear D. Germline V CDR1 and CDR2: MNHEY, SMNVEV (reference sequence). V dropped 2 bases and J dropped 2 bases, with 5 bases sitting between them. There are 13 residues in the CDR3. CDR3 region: CASSLVNTDTQYF. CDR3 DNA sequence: TGTGCCAGCAGTTTAGTTAACACAGATACGCAGTATTTT.

The chain's CDR3 is CASRAGQGSTDTQYF. The CDR3, as DNA: TGCGCCAGCAGGGCCGGACAGGGGAGCACAGATACGCAGTATTTT. The V gene is TRBV5-1, the J gene TRBJ2-3; 9 positions match TRBD1. J lost 0 bases, V lost 5 bases, and 4 bases had no gene match. Germline V gives CDR1 SGHRS, CDR2 YFSETQ. This CDR3 region has 15 residues.

The CDR3 DNA sequence: TGTGCCAGCAGTTTCTTGCAGTACTCCTACAATGAGCAGTTCTTC. It yields the protein CASSFLQYSYNEQFF. The genes are TRBV28 and TRBJ2-1, with D uncertain. This CDR3 is built from 15 residues. The germline gives CDR1 MDHEN, CDR2 SYDVKM. V lost 3 bases and J lost 0, with 9 bases in between.

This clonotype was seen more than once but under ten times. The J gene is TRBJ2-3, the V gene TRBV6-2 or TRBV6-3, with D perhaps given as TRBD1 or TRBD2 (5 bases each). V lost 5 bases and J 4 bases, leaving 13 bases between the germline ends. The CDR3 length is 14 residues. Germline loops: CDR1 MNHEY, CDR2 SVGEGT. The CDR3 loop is CASSLSGGADTQYF. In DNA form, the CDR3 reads TGTGCCAGCAGTCTCTCTGGGGGAGCAGATACGCAGTATTTT.

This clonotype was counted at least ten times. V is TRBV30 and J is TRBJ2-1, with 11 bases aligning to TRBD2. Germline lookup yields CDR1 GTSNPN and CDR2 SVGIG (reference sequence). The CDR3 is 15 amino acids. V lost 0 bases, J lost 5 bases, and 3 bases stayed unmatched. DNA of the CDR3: TGTGCCTGGAGTGTTCGACTAGCGGGACACAATGAGCAGTTCTTC. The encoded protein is CAWSVRLAGHNEQFF.

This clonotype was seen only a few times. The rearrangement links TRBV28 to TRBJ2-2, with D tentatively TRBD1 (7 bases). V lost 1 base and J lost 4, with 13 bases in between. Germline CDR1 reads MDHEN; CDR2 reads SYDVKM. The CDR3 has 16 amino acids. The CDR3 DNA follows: TGTGCCAGCAGTTTATACCCAGGGGGGTTCACCGGGGAGCTGTTTTTT. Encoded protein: CASSLYPGGFTGELFF.

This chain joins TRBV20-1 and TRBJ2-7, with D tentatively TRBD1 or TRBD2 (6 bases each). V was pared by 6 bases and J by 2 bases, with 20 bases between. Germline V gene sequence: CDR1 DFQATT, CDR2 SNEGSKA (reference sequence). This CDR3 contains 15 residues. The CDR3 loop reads CSAAPGVPGAYEQYF. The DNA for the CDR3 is TGCAGTGCCGCCCCGGGAGTTCCAGGGGCCTACGAGCAGTACTTC.

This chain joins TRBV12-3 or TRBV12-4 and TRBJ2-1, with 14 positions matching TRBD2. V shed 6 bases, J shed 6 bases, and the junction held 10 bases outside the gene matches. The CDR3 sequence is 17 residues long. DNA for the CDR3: TGTGCCAGCAGCCCGGTATTTGGACTAGCGGGAGGCAATGAGCAGTTCTTC. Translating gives CASSPVFGLAGGNEQFF.